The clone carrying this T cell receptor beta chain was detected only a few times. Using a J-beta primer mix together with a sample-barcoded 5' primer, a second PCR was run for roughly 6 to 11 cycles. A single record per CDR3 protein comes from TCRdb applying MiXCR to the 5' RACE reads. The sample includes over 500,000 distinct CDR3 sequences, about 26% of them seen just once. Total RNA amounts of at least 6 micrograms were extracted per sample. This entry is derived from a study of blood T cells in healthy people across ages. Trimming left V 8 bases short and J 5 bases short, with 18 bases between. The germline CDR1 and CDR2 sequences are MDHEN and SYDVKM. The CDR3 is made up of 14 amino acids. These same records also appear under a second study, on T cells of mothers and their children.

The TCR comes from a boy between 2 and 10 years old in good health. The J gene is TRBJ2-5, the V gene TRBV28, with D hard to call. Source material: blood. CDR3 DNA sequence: TGTGCCAGCCTCACGGCCGGTCTAGGGGAGACCCAGTACTTC. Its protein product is CASLTAGLGETQYF. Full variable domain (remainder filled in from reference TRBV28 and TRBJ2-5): DVKVTQSSRYLVKRTGEKVFLECVQDMDHENMFWYRQDPGLGLRLIYFSYDVKMKEKGDIPEGYSVSREKKERFSLILESASTNQTSMYLCASLTAGLGETQYFGPGTRLLVL.